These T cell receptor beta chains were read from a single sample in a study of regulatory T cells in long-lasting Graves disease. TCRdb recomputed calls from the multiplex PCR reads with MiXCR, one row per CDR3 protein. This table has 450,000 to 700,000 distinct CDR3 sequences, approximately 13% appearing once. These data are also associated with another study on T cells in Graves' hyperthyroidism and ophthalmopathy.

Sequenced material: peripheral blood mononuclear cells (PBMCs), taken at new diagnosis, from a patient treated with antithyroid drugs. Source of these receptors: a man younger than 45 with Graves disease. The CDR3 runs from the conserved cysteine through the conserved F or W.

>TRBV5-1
CASSLASGGSSYEQYF
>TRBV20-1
CSASRQGAGAYEQYF
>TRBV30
CAWDDRVYNEQFF
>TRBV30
CAWSIAGFGEQFF
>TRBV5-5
CASSSYRGQGTDTQYF
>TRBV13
CASSLGLGVQYF
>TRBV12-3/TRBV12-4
CASSLREGRNEQFF
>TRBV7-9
CASSFRQGPNTEAFF
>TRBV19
CASSIRDGSLEQYF
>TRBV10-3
CAISDAGGTDIQYF
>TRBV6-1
CASSDLSGKETQYF
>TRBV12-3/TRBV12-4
CASSPGPLSHEQYF
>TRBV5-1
CASSLELAGGPTDTQYF
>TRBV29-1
CSVAGTGQMYEQYF
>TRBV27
CASSPKGGFNEQFF
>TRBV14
CASSKLAGASSTDTQYF
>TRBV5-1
CASSLGTGTDEQYF
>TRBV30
CAWSVNGNEQYF
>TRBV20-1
CSARVRDSYEQYF
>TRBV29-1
CSVEDHLGLAVTDTQYF
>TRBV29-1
CSVQDRGHSPLHF
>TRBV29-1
CSVGGQGALYTEAFF
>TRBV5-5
CASSPGLAGSFQETQYF
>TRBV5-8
CASSPRGEGRAYEQYF
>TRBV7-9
CASSQVVAREQYF
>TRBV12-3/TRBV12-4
CASRQGHTIYF
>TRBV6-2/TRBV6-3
CASSYSFSGTSPREQYF
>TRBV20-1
CSATADRPNMNTEAFF
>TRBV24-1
CATSDLSPDYTGELFF
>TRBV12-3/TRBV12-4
CASSLEGYTQYF
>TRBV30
CAWSVRRGYAQYF
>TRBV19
CASSIVVAGVLEQYF